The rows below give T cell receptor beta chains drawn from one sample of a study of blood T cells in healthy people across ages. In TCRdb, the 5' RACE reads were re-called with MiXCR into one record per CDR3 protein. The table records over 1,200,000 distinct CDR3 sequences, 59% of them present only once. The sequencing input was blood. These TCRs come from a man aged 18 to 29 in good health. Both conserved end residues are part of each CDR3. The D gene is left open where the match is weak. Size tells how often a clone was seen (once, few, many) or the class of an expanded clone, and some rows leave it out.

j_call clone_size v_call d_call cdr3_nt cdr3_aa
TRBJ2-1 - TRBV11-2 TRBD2 TGTGCCAGCAGCTTATGGGGCGGGAGGGAGAATGAGCAGTTCTTC CASSLWGGRENEQFF
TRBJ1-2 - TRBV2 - TGTGCCAGCAGTGAATCCACAGGGAACTATGGCTACACCTTC CASSESTGNYGYTF
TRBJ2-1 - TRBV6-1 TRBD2 TGTGCCAGCAGTGAACTCGGAGGGACTAGCGGTTACAATGAGCAGTTCTTC CASSELGGTSGYNEQFF
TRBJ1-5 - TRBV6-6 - TGTGCCAGCAGGGGAAGGGATGGGTCTCAGCCCCAGCATTTT CASRGRDGSQPQHF
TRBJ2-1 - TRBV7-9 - TGTGCCAGCAGCCCTCAAAGGGCAGCTGAGCAGTTCTTC CASSPQRAAEQFF
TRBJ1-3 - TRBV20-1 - TGCAGTGCTCCCACTCCGGACGGTTCTGGAAACACCATATATTTT CSAPTPDGSGNTIYF
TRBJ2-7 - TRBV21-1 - TGTGCCAGCAGCAAAGTGGGTGGGTACTACGAGCAGTACTTC CASSKVGGYYEQYF
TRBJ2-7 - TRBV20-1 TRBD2 TGCAGTGCCCTCGGGTGGGGGGGAAACTACGAGCAGTACTTC CSALGWGGNYEQYF
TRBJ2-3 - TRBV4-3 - TGCGCCAGCAGCCAAGATGTCAGAGGGTACGAAGATACGCAGTATTTT CASSQDVRGYEDTQYF
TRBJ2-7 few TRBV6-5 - TGTGCCAGCGGTCCGGACCCTATGACCGAGCAGTACTTC CASGPDPMTEQYF
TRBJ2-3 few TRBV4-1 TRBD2 TGCGCCAGCAGCCAAGATCCGATAGCGGGAGATATAACAGGAGGTACGCAGTATTTT CASSQDPIAGDITGGTQYF
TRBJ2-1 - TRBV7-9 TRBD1 TGTGCCAGCAGCCCCAAAGGACAGGGAAGGGTTAGTGAGCAGTTCTTC CASSPKGQGRVSEQFF
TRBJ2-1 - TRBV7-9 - TGTGCCAGCAGCTTTTGGGTCCATGAGCAGTTCTTC CASSFWVHEQFF
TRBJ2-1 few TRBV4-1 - TGCGCCAGCAGCCAAGATCAGGACAATGAGCAGTTCTTC CASSQDQDNEQFF
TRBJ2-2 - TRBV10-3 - TGTGCCATCATGCAGAGCGTAGGAACCGGGGAGCTGTTTTTT CAIMQSVGTGELFF
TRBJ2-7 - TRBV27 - TGTGCCAGCAGTTTATCCCTCTCGACAAGAACCTACGAGCAGTACTTC CASSLSLSTRTYEQYF
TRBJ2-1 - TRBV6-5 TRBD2 TGTGCCAGCAGATTTACTAGCGGGAGGGCCCAAAATGAGCAGTTCTTC CASRFTSGRAQNEQFF
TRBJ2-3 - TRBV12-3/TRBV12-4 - TGTGCCAGCAGCTTAATATCAGATATGCAGTATTTT CASSLISDMQYF
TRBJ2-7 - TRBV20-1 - TGCAGTGCTAGATTCCCCCCCAGTTCCTACGAGCAGTACTTC CSARFPPSSYEQYF
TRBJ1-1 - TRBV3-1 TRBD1 TGTGCCAGCAGCCAAGATCGAGACAGGGGTACTGAAGCTTTCTTT CASSQDRDRGTEAFF
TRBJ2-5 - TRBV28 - TGTGCCAGCAGTTTAGCACCCAGGACCGAGGTATCTCTGATAGAGACCCAGTACTTC CASSLAPRTEVSLIETQYF
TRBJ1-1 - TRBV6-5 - TGTGCCAGCAGTTATGGTTGGGGACTTACGGGGCGGGTCACTGAAGCTTTCTTT CASSYGWGLTGRVTEAFF
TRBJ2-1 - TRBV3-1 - TGTGCCAGCAGCCAAGAAACAGACCACAATGAGCAGTTCTTC CASSQETDHNEQFF
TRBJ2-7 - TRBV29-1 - TGCAGCGCCAGGGACACAATTACATCCTACGAGCAGTACTTC CSARDTITSYEQYF
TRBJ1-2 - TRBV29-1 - TGCAGCGTTGAGGGCGAGCCCGGATATGGCTACACCTTC CSVEGEPGYGYTF
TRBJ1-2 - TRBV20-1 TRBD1 TGCAGTGCTCCCCGAGGGGGCAACTATGGCTACACCTTC CSAPRGGNYGYTF
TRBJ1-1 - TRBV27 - TGTGCCAGCAGTTTATACCGCGCCCCAAACACTGAAGCTTTCTTT CASSLYRAPNTEAFF
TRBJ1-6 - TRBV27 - TGTGCCAGCAGTTCGACGTTATTGAGTTCACCCCTCCACTTT CASSSTLLSSPLHF
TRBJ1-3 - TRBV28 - TGTGCCAGCAGTTTATACTCTGGAAACACCATATATTTT CASSLYSGNTIYF
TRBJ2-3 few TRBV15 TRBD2 TGTGCCACCCAGAGCGGGGGAGGGCTCACAGATACGCAGTATTTT CATQSGGGLTDTQYF
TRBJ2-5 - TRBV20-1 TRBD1 TGCAGTGCTAGGGCCAAGACAGGGGACCTGGAGACCCAGTACTTC CSARAKTGDLETQYF
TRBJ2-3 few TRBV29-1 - TGCAGCGCACCGACCAGCGGAGGCCTCCGGGATACGCAGTATTTT CSAPTSGGLRDTQYF
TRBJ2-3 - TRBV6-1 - TGTGCCAGCAGCCGGGCAGGGGTGGCAGATACGCAGTATTTT CASSRAGVADTQYF
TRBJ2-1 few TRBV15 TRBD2 TGTGCCACAGGACTAGCGGGGGGCGATGAGCAGTTCTTC CATGLAGGDEQFF
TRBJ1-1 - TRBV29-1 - TGCAGCGTTGAAGCTGTGGGGTTAAACACTGAAGCTTTCTTT CSVEAVGLNTEAFF
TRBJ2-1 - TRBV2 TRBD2 TGTGCCAGCAGTGAAGCTGTACTAGCGGACAGCTCCTACAATGAGCAGTTCTTC CASSEAVLADSSYNEQFF